This T cell receptor beta chain was obtained from a study of blood T cell repertoires in COVID-19. This clone was seen a single time. How the authors handled the data: From reference gene primer amplification, estimates of nucleated cell counts were derived. The protocol was immunoSEQ multiplex PCR, while the TCRdb copy is restricted to in-frame clones and leaves out a portion. That table furnishes V, J and clone size, whereas the DNA furnished D and trimming. Among about 210,000 clones listed, roughly 86% were seen once. Germline CDR1 reads PRHDT; CDR2 reads FYEKMQ (reference sequence). Germline trimming cut 0 bases from V and 4 bases from J; bases unmatched to any gene: 5. The CDR3 has 15 residues.

The receptor was derived from a man aged 40-49 years with acute COVID-19. Sequencing used PBMCs or T cells enriched from blood (not recorded which). The chain joins TRBV13 to TRBJ2-5, with 7 positions matching TRBD2. CDR3 residues: CASSLGAGEGETQYF. The DNA for the CDR3 is TGTGCCAGCAGCTTAGGCGCGGGAGAGGGAGAGACCCAGTACTTC.